This TCR beta chain was recorded in a study of T-cell reconstitution after alpha-beta-depleted transplantation in children. This clonotype was detected a few times. Its antigen is undetermined. Broader study findings: Among T cells one year after transplant, newly produced cells accounted for most counts and diversity. About two months after transplant, alpha-beta T cells reportedly came from several hundred expanded graft clones.

In germline, CDR1 is SGHNT, CDR2 YENEEA. The ends were cut back, 1 base at V and 6 bases at J, with 7 bases in the middle. The CDR3 sequence is 13 residues long. Unique molecular identifiers tagged the TCRbeta library. TCRdb itself ran the PCR reads through MiXCR, one entry per CDR3 protein. There are some 440,000 distinct CDR3 sequences in the sample; about 16% occur only once, and about 32% lies in the top ten. This chain uses TRBV11-3 with TRBJ2-1; possibly TRBD2 for D (5 bases). The sample was PBMCs, mostly from graft donor cells, taken 360 days after TCRalphabeta/CD19-depleted stem cell transplant. This sequence was found in a boy younger than two who had a stem cell transplant for Wiskott-Aldrich syndrome, so the T cells may come from the graft donor. The CDR3 DNA sequence: TGTGCCAGCAGCTTAGCCCGGGGCAATGAGCAGTTCTTC. It is translated as CASSLARGNEQFF.